The 32 T cell receptor beta chains given below trace back to one sample, sequenced in a study of cytomegalovirus exposure and HLA in healthy donors (dated by TCRdb to 2016 to 2017). Library method: the immunoSEQ multiplex PCR assay. A mixture of 60 forward primers for TCR Vbeta segments and 13 reverse primers for TCR Jbeta segments was used in the multiplex PCR. This is the immuneACCESS table as TCRdb keeps it, with only in-frame sequences that have V and J called. A part of the clones is gone; compared with another copy, unresolved V genes explain less than half, and the rest is unexplained. This sample has 100,000 to 150,000 clones in its table, and around three quarters of those were observed once. Jointly, the top ten make up 2.6% of the sample. Input material: PBMCs. These receptor sequences come from a woman aged 55-69 years in good health and CMV-seropositive.

This clone was counted a few times. The chain uses TRBV5-1 and TRBJ2-1; 10 positions match TRBD1. Per germline, CDR1 SGHRS and CDR2 YFSETQ. This CDR3 is built from 15 residues. V shed 5 bases, J shed 8 bases, and the junction held 10 bases outside the gene matches. CDR3 in amino acids: CASRGTGAIVDEQFF. The CDR3 DNA is TGCGCCAGCAGAGGGACAGGGGCTATAGTTGATGAGCAGTTCTTC.

In its sample, this clone was seen once. The CDR3, as DNA: TGTGCCAGCAGGTCCCAGCGGGGGAACACCGGGGAGCTGTTTTTT. This translates into CASRSQRGNTGELFF. This chain joins TRBV6-5 and TRBJ2-2; 7 bases fit TRBD2. Trimming removed 6 bases from V and 1 base from J; junction bases left unmatched: 5. CDR1 MNHEY and CDR2 SVGAGI come from the germline V gene. The CDR3 length is 15 residues.

In the case of this clone: Other DNA sequences in this sample translate to the same CDR3. V and J are TRBV5-1 and TRBJ2-7, with 7 bases that match TRBD1. Germline loops: CDR1 SGHRS, CDR2 YFSETQ. V lost 1 base and J lost 2; bases outside the gene matches: 6. The CDR3 has 15 residues. The CDR3 coding sequence is TGCGCCAGCAGCTTGACCGGGACAGTCACCTACGAGCAGTACTTC. This sequence encodes CASSLTGTVTYEQYF.

This chain links TRBV19 with TRBJ2-1; 9 nucleotides line up with TRBD2. Germline CDR1 and CDR2: LNHDA and SQIVND (reference sequence). V was clipped by 0 bases and J by 2 bases; unmatched bases: 2. The CDR3 covers 16 residues. The CDR3 DNA is TGTGCCAGTAGTATAGATGCGGGGGGGCCCTACAATGAGCAGTTCTTC. Protein: CASSIDAGGPYNEQFF.

V gene TRBV6-5 combines with J gene TRBJ1-3, with D hard to call. CDR1 and CDR2 from the germline V gene are MNHEY and SVGAGI. This CDR3 contains 15 residues. Trimming took off 5 bases at V and 4 bases at J, with 15 bases between the two ends. This CDR3 reads CASSPSPYSGNTIYF. As DNA, the CDR3 is TGTGCCAGCAGTCCTTCGCCCTACTCGGGAAACACCATATATTTT.

J is TRBJ1-4 and V is TRBV15; 7 nucleotides line up with TRBD1. The V gene end was trimmed by 5 bases and the J gene end by 1 base; junction bases not matched to a gene: 4. From germline, CDR1 is LNHNV and CDR2 YYDKDF (reference sequence). This CDR3 spans 15 amino acids. The CDR3 here is CATSRPGGTNEKLFF. CDR3 DNA sequence: TGTGCCACCAGCCGCCCAGGGGGAACTAATGAAAAACTGTTTTTT.

The chain couples TRBV7-3 to TRBJ2-7; 7 nucleotides line up with TRBD1. V was clipped by 4 bases and J by 4 bases; unmatched bases: 4. This CDR3 is 13 amino acids long. CDR1 is SGHTA and CDR2 is FQGTGA in the germline V gene. Here the CDR3 DNA reads TGTGCCAGCAGCTCCTCGACAGGGTACGAGCAGTACTTC. Amino acid sequence: CASSSSTGYEQYF.

This CDR3 reads CASSLAQNSPLHF. The DNA for the CDR3 is TGCGCCAGCAGCTTGGCACAGAATTCACCCCTCCACTTT. This chain links TRBV5-1 with TRBJ1-6; D unclear. Germline CDR1 and CDR2: SGHRS and YFSETQ. This CDR3 spans 13 amino acids. V gave up 0 bases and J gave up 7 bases, with 5 bases separating them. Full variable domain (missing parts from reference TRBV5-1 and TRBJ1-6): KAGVTQTPRYLIKTRGQQVTLSCSPISGHRSVSWYQQTPGQGLQFLFEYFSETQRNKGNFPGRFSGRQFSNSRSEMNVSTLELGDSALYLCASSLAQNSPLHFGNGTRLTVT.

The CDR3 nucleotides are TGTGCCAGCAGCTTAGCGCGGGACAGGGCAGAGGGCTACACCTTC. It encodes CASSLARDRAEGYTF. V usage is TRBV7-9 and J usage is TRBJ1-2; 9 nucleotides match TRBD1. V shed 0 bases and J 8 bases; nucleotides not matched to a gene: 7. The CDR3 has 15 residues. Germline V gene data show CDR1 as SEHNR and CDR2 as FQNEAQ (reference sequence).

This chain joins TRBV18 and TRBJ2-2, with D possibly matching TRBD1 (5 bases). Germline lookup yields CDR1 KGHSH and CDR2 LQKENI. CDR3 length: 15 residues. V was trimmed by 3 bases and J by 2 bases, leaving 10 bases between them. The CDR3 bases are TGTGCCAGCTCACCCGGACAACTAAACACCGGGGAGCTGTTTTTT. It specifies CASSPGQLNTGELFF.

The chain has TRBV10-3 and TRBJ1-5, with 7 bases identical to TRBD1. Germline V gene sequence: CDR1 ENHRY, CDR2 SYGVKD. V trimming: 3 bases; J trimming: 6 bases; junction bases outside the gene matches: 5. The CDR3 is 14 amino acids. This CDR3 reads CAISEDRAGQPQHF. The CDR3, as DNA: TGTGCCATCAGTGAAGACAGGGCTGGTCAGCCCCAGCATTTT.

The CDR3 reads CASSRGADTQYF. CDR3 sequence (DNA): TGTGCCAGCAGCAGGGGCGCAGATACGCAGTATTTT. The chain uses TRBV7-9 and TRBJ2-3, with a tentative D call TRBD1 (5 bases). V was cut by 5 bases and J by 4 bases, with 7 bases left in between. There are 12 residues in the CDR3. Per germline, CDR1 SEHNR and CDR2 FQNEAQ (reference sequence).

The J gene is TRBJ2-7, the V gene TRBV11-2, with a possible D match to TRBD2 (5 bases). CDR1 is SGHAT, CDR2 FQNNGV, per germline. The CDR3 extends over 15 amino acids. Trimming removed 7 bases at V and 2 bases at J, with 18 bases between. In nucleotides, the CDR3 is TGTGCCAGCACCTCCCTAAACGGGGTAACCTACGAGCAGTACTTC. Translating gives CASTSLNGVTYEQYF.

This clone has just one count. CDR3 nucleotides: TGTGCCAGCAGCGTAGTCCCCTCCGGACAGGGGGGAGAGACCCAGTACTTC. As protein: CASSVVPSGQGGETQYF. The chain combines TRBV9 with TRBJ2-5; 10 bases match TRBD1. V was clipped by 0 bases and J by 4 bases; unmatched bases: 9. This CDR3 is 17 amino acids long. Germline V gene sequence: CDR1 SGDLS, CDR2 YYNGEE. Full variable domain (missing parts from reference TRBV9 and TRBJ2-5): DSGVTQTPKHLITATGQRVTLRCSPRSGDLSVYWYQQSLDQGLQFLIQYYNGEERAKGNILERFSAQQFPDLHSELNLSSLELGDSALYFCASSVVPSGQGGETQYFGPGTRLLVL.

The chain is built from TRBV5-4 and TRBJ1-3; 9 bases align to TRBD1. The ends lost 4 bases at V and 4 bases at J; junction bases unmatched: 6. The CDR3 is 15 residues long. Germline CDR1 SGHNT, CDR2 YYREEE (reference sequence). The CDR3 is CASSLQGAQGNTIYF. CDR3 in DNA: TGTGCCAGCAGCCTACAGGGGGCACAAGGAAACACCATATATTTT.

This clone was recorded many times. The same CDR3 is also encoded by other DNA sequences in this sample. This chain links TRBV5-1 with TRBJ2-2, with D tentatively TRBD1 (6 bases). V lost 2 bases and J 1 base, leaving 6 bases between the germline ends. CDR3 length: 14 amino acids. Per the germline V gene, CDR1 is SGHRS and CDR2 is YFSETQ. DNA for the CDR3: TGCGCCAGCAGCTTAGGGGGGAACACCGGGGAGCTGTTTTTT. This sequence encodes CASSLGGNTGELFF.

V is TRBV5-4 and J is TRBJ2-5, with 7 bases matching TRBD2. In germline, CDR1 is SGHNT, CDR2 YYREEE (reference sequence). The junction had 7 bases not matched to a gene; V was cut back by 5 bases and J by 3 bases. The CDR3 covers 14 residues. CDR3 residues: CASSYGTTKETQYF. The CDR3 coding sequence is TGTGCCAGCAGTTACGGGACTACGAAAGAGACCCAGTACTTC.

In nucleotides, the CDR3 is TGTGCCAGCAGCGTAGCGGGACAGACCTATGCAACTAATGAAAAACTGTTTTTT. Translating gives CASSVAGQTYATNEKLFF. V and J are TRBV9 and TRBJ1-4; 7 bases match TRBD1. Germline CDR1 and CDR2: SGDLS and YYNGEE. Trimming at V came to 0 bases and at J to 0 bases, leaving 8 bases not matched to a gene. The CDR3 is made up of 18 amino acids.

This clone was recorded once. The V gene is TRBV5-1, the J gene TRBJ1-1; 7 nucleotides line up with TRBD1. The CDR3 runs to 13 residues. The V and J ends lost 5 bases and 4 bases, in that order; junction bases with no gene match: 5. Looked up from germline, CDR1 is SGHRS and CDR2 is YFSETQ. DNA of the CDR3: TGCGCCAGCAGGGAGGGGGCTGGCACTGAAGCTTTCTTT. Protein product: CASREGAGTEAFF. Full variable domain (outside the CDR3, taken from reference TRBV5-1 and TRBJ1-1): KAGVTQTPRYLIKTRGQQVTLSCSPISGHRSVSWYQQTPGQGLQFLFEYFSETQRNKGNFPGRFSGRQFSNSRSEMNVSTLELGDSALYLCASREGAGTEAFFGQGTRLTVV.

The sample holds a few counts of this clone. V gene TRBV4-1 combines with J gene TRBJ1-1; no firm D call. This CDR3 is built from 14 residues. Deletions cut 1 base from V and 2 bases from J, with 8 bases between. Germline V lookup: CDR1 MGHRA, CDR2 YSYEKL. In DNA form, the CDR3 reads TGCGCCAGCAGCCAAGGCTATAGAAACACTGAAGCTTTCTTT. Translated, it gives CASSQGYRNTEAFF.

Here the CDR3 reads CASNLRAGGQETQYF. DNA for the CDR3: TGTGCCAGCAACCTTAGAGCGGGGGGGCAAGAGACCCAGTACTTC. The chain joins TRBV5-4 to TRBJ2-5, with 10 bases aligning to TRBD2. Germline CDR1 SGHNT, CDR2 YYREEE (reference sequence). Germline trimming cut 6 bases from V and 2 bases from J; bases unmatched to any gene: 7. The CDR3 is made up of 15 amino acids.

V usage is TRBV5-4 and J usage is TRBJ1-6; 9 positions match TRBD1. V dropped 0 bases and J dropped 7; count of bases not matched to a gene: 8. Germline CDR1 reads SGHNT; CDR2 reads YYREEE (reference sequence). This CDR3 has 17 residues. CDR3 sequence (DNA): TGTGCCAGCAGCTTGGAGGGTGGGGGACAGGGAAATTCACCCCTCCACTTT. Its protein product is CASSLEGGGQGNSPLHF.

The count of this clone is one. The gene calls are TRBV10-2 and TRBJ1-1; maybe TRBD1 (6 bases). CDR1 WSHSY and CDR2 SAAADI come from the germline V gene. The CDR3 sequence is 13 residues long. V lost 0 bases and J 8 bases, leaving 10 bases between the germline ends. CDR3 DNA sequence: TGCGCCAGCAGTGAGTCGATTCAGGGGGAAGCTTTCTTT. Residues: CASSESIQGEAFF.

V and J are TRBV10-2 and TRBJ1-2; 7 positions match TRBD1. The germline V gene encodes CDR1 WSHSY and CDR2 SAAADI. J gave up 5 bases and V 4 bases, and 10 bases lay outside the gene matches. CDR3 size: 15 residues. The CDR3 reads CASSASTGSRYGYTF. The DNA of the CDR3 is TGCGCCAGCAGTGCCTCGACAGGGTCTAGGTATGGCTACACCTTC.

The chain has TRBV27 and TRBJ1-2; 7 bases are shared with TRBD1. From germline, CDR1 is MNHEY and CDR2 SMNVEV (reference sequence). The CDR3 contains 15 residues. The trim removed 3 bases at V and 4 bases at J, leaving 8 bases unmatched. The CDR3: CASSFRAGGSYGYTF. DNA for the CDR3: TGTGCCAGCAGTTTCAGGGCAGGGGGGAGCTATGGCTACACCTTC.

This clone was observed once. V gene TRBV15 combines with J gene TRBJ1-5; 8 nucleotides agree with TRBD1. V lost 5 bases, J lost 7 bases, and 10 bases stayed unmatched. The CDR3 covers 15 residues. Per germline, CDR1 LNHNV and CDR2 YYDKDF (reference sequence). CDR3 protein: CATSGAGTGGQPQHF. In nucleotides, the CDR3 is TGTGCCACCAGCGGGGCTGGGACAGGCGGGCAGCCCCAGCATTTT.

The chain uses TRBV6-5 and TRBJ2-5; D perhaps matches TRBD2 (5 bases). Trimming left V 6 bases short and J 4 bases short, with 9 bases between. Germline lookup yields CDR1 MNHEY and CDR2 SVGAGI. The CDR3 runs to 12 residues. CDR3 sequence: CASSPRGETQYF. CDR3 nucleotide sequence: TGTGCCAGCAGCCCCCGGGGAGAGACCCAGTACTTC.

V is TRBV28 and J is TRBJ1-5; a possible D gene is TRBD1 (6 bases). The CDR3 is made up of 13 amino acids. Germline V CDR1 and CDR2: MDHEN, SYDVKM. Trimming took off 3 bases at V and 5 bases at J, with 8 bases between the two ends. CDR3 sequence (DNA): TGTGCCAGCAGTTTTGAGGGGGATCAGCCCCAGCATTTT. This encodes CASSFEGDQPQHF.

This rearrangement joins TRBV2 to TRBJ1-2; D remains unclear. This CDR3 spans 14 amino acids. The germline gives CDR1 SNHLY, CDR2 FYNNEI. V was cut by 1 base and J by 5 bases, with 11 bases left in between. CDR3 DNA: TGTGCCAGCAGTGAAGGGACTCTGACGTATGGCTACACCTTC. It translates to CASSEGTLTYGYTF. The variable domain in full, with the rest retrieved from reference TRBV2 and TRBJ1-2, is EPEVTQTPSHQVTQMGQEVILRCVPISNHLYFYWYRQILGQKVEFLVSFYNNEISEKSEIFDDQFSVERPDGSNFTLKIRSTKLEDSAMYFCASSEGTLTYGYTFGSGTRLTVV.

This clone was recorded once. The CDR3 region is CASSSGRQETQYF. The CDR3 nucleotides read TGTGCCAGCAGCTCGGGAAGGCAAGAGACCCAGTACTTC. The chain uses TRBV5-6 and TRBJ2-5; a possible D gene is TRBD2 (5 bases). Trimming cost V 3 bases and J 2 bases, with 8 bases left between them. The germline gives CDR1 SGHDT, CDR2 YYEEEE. The CDR3 totals 13 residues.

V usage is TRBV5-8 and J usage is TRBJ2-7; TRBD1 aligns across 11 bases. The J segment lost 2 bases and the V segment lost 0 bases, leaving 4 bases of the junction unmatched. Germline loops: CDR1 SGHTS, CDR2 YDEGEE. The CDR3 runs 16 residues. CDR3 DNA: TGTGCCAGCAGCTTGGGAGGGGACAGGGGGGCCTACGAGCAGTACTTC. Translated, it gives CASSLGGDRGAYEQYF.

CDR3 nucleotide sequence: TGTGCCAGCAGTCCCACATCACAGGGGTCGGTTTCACCCCTCCACTTT. It specifies CASSPTSQGSVSPLHF. The V call is TRBV7-9, the J call TRBJ1-6; 7 bases map to TRBD1. V was pared by 6 bases and J by 9 bases, with 14 bases of the junction left unmatched. Germline V gives CDR1 SEHNR, CDR2 FQNEAQ (reference sequence). The CDR3 spans 16 residues.